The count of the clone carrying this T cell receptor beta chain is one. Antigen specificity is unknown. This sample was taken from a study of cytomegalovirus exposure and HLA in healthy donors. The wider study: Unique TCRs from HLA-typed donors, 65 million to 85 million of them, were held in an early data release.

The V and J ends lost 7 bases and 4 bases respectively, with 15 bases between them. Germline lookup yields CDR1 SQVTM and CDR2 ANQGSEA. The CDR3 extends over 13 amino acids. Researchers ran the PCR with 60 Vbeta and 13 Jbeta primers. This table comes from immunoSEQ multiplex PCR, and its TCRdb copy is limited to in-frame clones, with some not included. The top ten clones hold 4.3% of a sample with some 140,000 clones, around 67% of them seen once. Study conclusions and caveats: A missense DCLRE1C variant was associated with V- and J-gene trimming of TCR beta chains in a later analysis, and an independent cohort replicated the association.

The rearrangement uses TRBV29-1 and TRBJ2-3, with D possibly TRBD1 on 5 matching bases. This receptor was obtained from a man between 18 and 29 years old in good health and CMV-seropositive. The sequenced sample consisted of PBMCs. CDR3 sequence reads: CSGTAGKADTQYF. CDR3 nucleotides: TGCAGCGGGACGGCAGGGAAGGCAGATACGCAGTATTTT.